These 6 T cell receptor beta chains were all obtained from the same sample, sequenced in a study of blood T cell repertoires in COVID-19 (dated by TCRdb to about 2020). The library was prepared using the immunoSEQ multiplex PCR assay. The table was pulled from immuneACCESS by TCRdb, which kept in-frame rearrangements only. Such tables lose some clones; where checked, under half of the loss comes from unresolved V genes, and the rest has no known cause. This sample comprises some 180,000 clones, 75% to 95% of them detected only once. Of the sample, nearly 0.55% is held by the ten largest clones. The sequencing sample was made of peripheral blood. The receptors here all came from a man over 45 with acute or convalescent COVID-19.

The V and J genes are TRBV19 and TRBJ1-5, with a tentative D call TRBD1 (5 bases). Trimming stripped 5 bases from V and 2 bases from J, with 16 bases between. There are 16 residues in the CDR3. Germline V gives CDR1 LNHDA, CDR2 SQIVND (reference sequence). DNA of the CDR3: TGTGCCAGTAGTCCCAATAGGGGTCGAGGCAATCAGCCCCAGCATTTT. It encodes CASSPNRGRGNQPQHF. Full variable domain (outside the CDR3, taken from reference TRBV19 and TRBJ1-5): DGGITQSPKYLFRKEGQNVTLSCEQNLNHDAMYWYRQDPGQGLRLIYYSQIVNDFQKGDIAEGYSVSREKKESFPLTVTSAQKNPTAFYLCASSPNRGRGNQPQHFGDGTRLSIL.

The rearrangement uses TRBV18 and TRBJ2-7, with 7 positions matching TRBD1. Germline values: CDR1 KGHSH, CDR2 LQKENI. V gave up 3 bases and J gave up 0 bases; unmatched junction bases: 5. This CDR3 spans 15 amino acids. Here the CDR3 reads CASSPRQGSSYEQYF. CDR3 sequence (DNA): TGTGCCAGCTCACCCCGACAGGGTAGCTCCTACGAGCAGTACTTC.

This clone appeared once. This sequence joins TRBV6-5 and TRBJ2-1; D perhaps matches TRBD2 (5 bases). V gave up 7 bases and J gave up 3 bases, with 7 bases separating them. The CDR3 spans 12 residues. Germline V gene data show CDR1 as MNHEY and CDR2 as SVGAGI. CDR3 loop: CASKDYYNEQFF. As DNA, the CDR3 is TGTGCCAGCAAAGACTACTACAATGAGCAGTTCTTC.

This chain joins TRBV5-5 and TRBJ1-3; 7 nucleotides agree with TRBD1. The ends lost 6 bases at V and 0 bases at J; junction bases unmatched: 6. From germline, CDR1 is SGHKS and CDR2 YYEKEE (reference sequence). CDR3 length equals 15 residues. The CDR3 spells CASNAGTDSGNTIYF. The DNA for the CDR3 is TGTGCCAGCAATGCGGGGACAGACTCTGGAAACACCATATATTTT.

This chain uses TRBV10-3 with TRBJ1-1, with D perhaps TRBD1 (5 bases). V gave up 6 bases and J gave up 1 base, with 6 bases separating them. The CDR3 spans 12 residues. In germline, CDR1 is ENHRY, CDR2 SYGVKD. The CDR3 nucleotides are TGTGCCATCAGCGGGGGGAACACTGAAGCTTTCTTT. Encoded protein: CAISGGNTEAFF.

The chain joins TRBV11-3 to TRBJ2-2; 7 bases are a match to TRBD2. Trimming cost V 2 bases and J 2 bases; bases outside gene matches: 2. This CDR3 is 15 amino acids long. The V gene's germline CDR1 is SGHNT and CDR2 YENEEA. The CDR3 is CASSLSGVNTGELFF. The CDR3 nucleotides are TGTGCCAGCAGCTTAAGCGGGGTAAACACCGGGGAGCTGTTTTTT.